This TCR beta chain was found in a study of STAT3 mutations in large granular lymphocyte leukemia. In its sample, this clone was seen a few times. Its antigen is not identified. Study-wide results and limits: Clonal expansion was inferred from samples taken at other timepoints. Sampling intervals varied between patients and samples. Every T-LGLL patient had at least one immunodominant TCRbeta clonotype. Some patients had dominant TCR clones larger than their STAT3 mutant burden.

Data came from immunoSEQ multiplex PCR; TCRdb stores just in-frame clones and leaves some out. The table has approximately 4,100 clones, around 80% seen once. From germline, CDR1 is MNHEY and CDR2 SVGAGI. Trimming removed 8 bases at V and 9 bases at J, with 26 bases between. The CDR3 length is 16 residues. The sequencing input was peripheral blood mononuclear cells. The sequence derives from a man in his forties with T-cell large granular lymphocyte leukemia. Some clones in this sample may be carry-over from other donors' samples. This rearrangement joins TRBV6-5 to TRBJ2-1; either TRBD1 or TRBD2 may fit D (5 bases each). In nucleotides, the CDR3 is TGTGCCAGCTGTTTGAACGGGGCCTGTAGGTTGGGTGAGCAGTTCTTC. The encoded protein is CASCLNGACRLGEQFF.